This entry is about one T cell receptor (beta chain). As yet, its antigen is unknown. Assay: immunoSEQ multiplex PCR; the TCRdb copy retains only in-frame clones and omits some. Of more than 100,000 clones in the sample, 87% were seen once. The source of the sample is a study of T cell responses to AZD1222 COVID-19 vaccine. Overall study findings and caveats: As reported, nearly half of all spike-specific TCRs target variant regions that are unmutated. Samples come after the peak T cell response, not at day 14.

CDR3 length: 13 residues. The V gene's germline CDR1 is KGHSH and CDR2 LQKENI. V lost 5 bases to trimming and J lost 4 bases, with 11 bases between them. The sequence was obtained from an adult in good health. The rearrangement joins TRBV18 to TRBJ1-2; possibly TRBD1 for D (6 bases). Specimen: peripheral blood, collected on day 0 of AZD1222 vaccination. CDR3 in amino acids: CASSSDRSYGYTF. The CDR3 nucleotides read TGTGCCAGCTCATCCGACAGGAGCTATGGCTACACCTTC.